This T cell receptor (beta chain) was profiled in a study of OX40 agonist ivuxolimab in advanced cancers. Findings and limits, study-wide: Relatively little clonal expansion, among the lowest observed, appeared in partial responders at 0.1-3.0 mg/kg.

The germline V gene has CDR1 MNHEY and CDR2 SVGAGI. The CDR3 spans 15 residues. Trimming cost V 6 bases and J 6 bases, with 20 bases left between them. Sequencing used immunoSEQ multiplex PCR; TCRdb keeps in-frame clones, though not all of them. The sample has about 58,000 clones, approximately 81% seen once. Turning to this clone: Its antigen is undetermined.

The sample in question was CD4+ or CD8+ T cells sorted from blood, obtained in a trial of the OX40 agonist ivuxolimab. The clonotype comes from an adult with an advanced solid tumor such as melanoma, head and neck, liver or kidney cancer. The chain is built from TRBV6-5 and TRBJ1-2; no definite D call. CDR3 nucleotides: TGTGCCAGCAGCCGTAGGTCTTATGTAGTGAATGGCTACACCTTC. It yields the protein CASSRRSYVVNGYTF.